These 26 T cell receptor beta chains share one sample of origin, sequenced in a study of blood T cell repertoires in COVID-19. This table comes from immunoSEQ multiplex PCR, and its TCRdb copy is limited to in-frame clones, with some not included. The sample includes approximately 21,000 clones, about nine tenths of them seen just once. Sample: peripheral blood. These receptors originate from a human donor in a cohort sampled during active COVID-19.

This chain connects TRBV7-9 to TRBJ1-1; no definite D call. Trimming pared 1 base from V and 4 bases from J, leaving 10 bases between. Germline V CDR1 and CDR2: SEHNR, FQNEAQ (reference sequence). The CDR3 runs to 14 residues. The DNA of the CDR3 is TGTGCCAGCAGCTTAGATAACGTCGGCACTGAAGCTTTCTTT. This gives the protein CASSLDNVGTEAFF.

CDR3 sequence (DNA): TGTGCCAGCTCACCACGGACAGGGGGGGATCAGCCCCAGCATTTT. Residues: CASSPRTGGDQPQHF. This chain uses TRBV18 with TRBJ1-5, with 10 bases matching TRBD1. The J segment lost 5 bases and the V segment lost 1 base, leaving 2 bases of the junction unmatched. There are 15 residues in the CDR3. The V gene's germline CDR1 is KGHSH and CDR2 LQKENI.

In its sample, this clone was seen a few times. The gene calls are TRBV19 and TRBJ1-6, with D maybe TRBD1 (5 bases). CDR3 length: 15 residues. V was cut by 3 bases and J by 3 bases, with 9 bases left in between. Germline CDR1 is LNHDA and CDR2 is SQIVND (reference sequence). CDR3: CASSIPGGYNSPLHF. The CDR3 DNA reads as TGTGCCAGTAGTATTCCCGGGGGCTATAATTCACCCCTCCACTTT.

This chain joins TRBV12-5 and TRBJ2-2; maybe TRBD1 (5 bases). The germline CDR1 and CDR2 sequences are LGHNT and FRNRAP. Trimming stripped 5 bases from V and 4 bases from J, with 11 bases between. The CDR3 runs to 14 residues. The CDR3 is CASGLKQATGELFF. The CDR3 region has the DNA TGTGCTAGTGGTCTAAAACAGGCCACCGGGGAGCTGTTTTTT.

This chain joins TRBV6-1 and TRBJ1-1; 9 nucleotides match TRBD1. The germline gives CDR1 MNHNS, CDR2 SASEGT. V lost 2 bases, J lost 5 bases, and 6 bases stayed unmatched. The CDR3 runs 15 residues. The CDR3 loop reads CASSETGQGRTEAFF. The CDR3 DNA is TGTGCCAGCAGTGAAACGGGACAGGGTAGGACTGAAGCTTTCTTT.

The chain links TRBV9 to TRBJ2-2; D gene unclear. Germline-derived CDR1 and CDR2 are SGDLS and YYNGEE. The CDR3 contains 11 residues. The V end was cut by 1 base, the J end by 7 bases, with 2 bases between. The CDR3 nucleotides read TGTGCCAGCAGCGTATACGGGGAGCTGTTTTTT. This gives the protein CASSVYGELFF.

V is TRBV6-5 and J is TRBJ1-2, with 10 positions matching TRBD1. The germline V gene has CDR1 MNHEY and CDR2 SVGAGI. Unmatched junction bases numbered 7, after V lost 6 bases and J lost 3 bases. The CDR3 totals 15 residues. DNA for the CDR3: TGTGCCAGCAGCCATGGGGACAGGGGCCACTATGGCTACACCTTC. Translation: CASSHGDRGHYGYTF.

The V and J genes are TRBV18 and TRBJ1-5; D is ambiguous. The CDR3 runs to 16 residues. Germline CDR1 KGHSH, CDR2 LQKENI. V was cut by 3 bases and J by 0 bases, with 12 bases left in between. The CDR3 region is CASSPQEMISNQPQHF. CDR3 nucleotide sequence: TGTGCCAGCTCACCCCAGGAAATGATTAGCAATCAGCCCCAGCATTTT.

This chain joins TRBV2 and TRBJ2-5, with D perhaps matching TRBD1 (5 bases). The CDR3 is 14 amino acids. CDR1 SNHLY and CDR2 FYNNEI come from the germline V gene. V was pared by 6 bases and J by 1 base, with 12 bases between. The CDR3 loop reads CASSARQFQETQYF. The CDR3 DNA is TGTGCCAGCAGCGCCCGACAGTTCCAAGAGACCCAGTACTTC.

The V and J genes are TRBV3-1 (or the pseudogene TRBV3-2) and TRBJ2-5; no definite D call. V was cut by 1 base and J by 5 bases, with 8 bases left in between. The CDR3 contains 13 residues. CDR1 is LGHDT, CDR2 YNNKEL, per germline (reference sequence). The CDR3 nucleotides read TGTGCCAGCAGCCAAGGTCTCTCTGAGACCCAGTACTTC. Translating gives CASSQGLSETQYF.

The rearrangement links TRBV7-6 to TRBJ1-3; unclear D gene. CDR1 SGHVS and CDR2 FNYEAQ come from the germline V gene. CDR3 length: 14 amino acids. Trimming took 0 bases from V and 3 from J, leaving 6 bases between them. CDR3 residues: CASSLASGGNTIYF. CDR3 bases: TGTGCCAGCAGCTTAGCGTCCGGTGGAAACACCATATATTTT.

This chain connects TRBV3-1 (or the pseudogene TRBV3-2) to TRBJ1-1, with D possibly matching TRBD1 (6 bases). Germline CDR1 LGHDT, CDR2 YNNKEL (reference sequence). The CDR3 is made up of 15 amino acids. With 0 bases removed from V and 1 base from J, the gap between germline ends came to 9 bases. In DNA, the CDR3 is TGTGCCAGCAGCCAAGAGCAGGGGACGAACACTGAAGCTTTCTTT. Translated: CASSQEQGTNTEAFF.

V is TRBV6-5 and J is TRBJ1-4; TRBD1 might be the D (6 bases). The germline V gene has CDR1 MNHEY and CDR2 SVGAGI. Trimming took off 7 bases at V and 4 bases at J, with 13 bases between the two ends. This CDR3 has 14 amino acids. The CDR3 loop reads CASTSGQSNEKLFF. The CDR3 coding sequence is TGTGCCAGCACCTCGGGACAAAGTAATGAAAAACTGTTTTTT.

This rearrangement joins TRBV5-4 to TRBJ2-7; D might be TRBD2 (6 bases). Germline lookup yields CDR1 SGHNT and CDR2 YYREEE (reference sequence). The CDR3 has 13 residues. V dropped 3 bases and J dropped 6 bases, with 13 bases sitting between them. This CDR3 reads CASSSQGLSEQYF. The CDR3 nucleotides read TGTGCCAGCAGCTCCCAGGGACTTAGCGAGCAGTACTTC.

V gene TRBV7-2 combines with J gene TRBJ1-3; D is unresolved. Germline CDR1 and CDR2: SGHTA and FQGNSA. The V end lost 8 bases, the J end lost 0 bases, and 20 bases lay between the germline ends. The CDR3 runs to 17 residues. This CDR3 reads CASVKSAALFSGNTIYF. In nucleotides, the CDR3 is TGTGCCAGCGTTAAATCAGCGGCACTCTTCTCTGGAAACACCATATATTTT.

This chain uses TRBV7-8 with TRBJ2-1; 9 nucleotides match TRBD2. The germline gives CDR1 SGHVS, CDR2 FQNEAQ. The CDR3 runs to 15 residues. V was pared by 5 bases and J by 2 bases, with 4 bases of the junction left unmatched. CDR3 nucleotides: TGTGCCAGCAGCGGAGCGGGGGGAACCTACAATGAGCAGTTCTTC. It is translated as CASSGAGGTYNEQFF. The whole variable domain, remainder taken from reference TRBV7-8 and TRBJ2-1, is GAGVSQSPRYKVAKRGQDVALRCDPISGHVSLFWYQQALGQGPEFLTYFQNEAQLDKSGLPSDRFFAERPEGSVSTLKIQRTQQEDSAVYLCASSGAGGTYNEQFFGPGTRLTVL.

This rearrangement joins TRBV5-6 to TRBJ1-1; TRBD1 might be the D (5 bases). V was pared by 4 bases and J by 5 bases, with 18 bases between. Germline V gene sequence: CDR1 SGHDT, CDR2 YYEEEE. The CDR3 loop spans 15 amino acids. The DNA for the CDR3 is TGTGCCAGCAGCCCAGACCTCACGACAGCAACTGAAGCTTTCTTT. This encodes CASSPDLTTATEAFF. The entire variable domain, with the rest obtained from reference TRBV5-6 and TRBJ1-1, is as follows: DAGVTQSPTHLIKTRGQQVTLRCSPKSGHDTVSWYQQALGQGPQFIFQYYEEEERQRGNFPDRFSGHQFPNYSSELNVNALLLGDSALYLCASSPDLTTATEAFFGQGTRLTVV.

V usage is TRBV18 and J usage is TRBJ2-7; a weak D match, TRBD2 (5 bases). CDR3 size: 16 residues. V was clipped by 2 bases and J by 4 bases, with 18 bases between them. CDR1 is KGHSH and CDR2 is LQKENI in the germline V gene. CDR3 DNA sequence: TGTGCCAGCTCACCAAACGGCGGGTCAATTGGGTACGAGCAGTACTTC. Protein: CASSPNGGSIGYEQYF. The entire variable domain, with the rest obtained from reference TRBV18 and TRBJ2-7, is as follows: NAGVMQNPRHLVRRRGQEARLRCSPMKGHSHVYWYRQLPEEGLKFMVYLQKENIIDESGMPKERFSAEFPKEGPSILRIQQVVRGDSAAYFCASSPNGGSIGYEQYFGPGTRLTVT.

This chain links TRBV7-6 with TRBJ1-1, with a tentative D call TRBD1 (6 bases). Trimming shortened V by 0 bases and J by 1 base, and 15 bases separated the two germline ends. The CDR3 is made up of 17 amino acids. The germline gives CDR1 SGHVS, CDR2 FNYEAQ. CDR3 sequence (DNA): TGTGCCAGCAGCTTAGCACCAGGGGACGCGGCGAACACTGAAGCTTTCTTT. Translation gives CASSLAPGDAANTEAFF.

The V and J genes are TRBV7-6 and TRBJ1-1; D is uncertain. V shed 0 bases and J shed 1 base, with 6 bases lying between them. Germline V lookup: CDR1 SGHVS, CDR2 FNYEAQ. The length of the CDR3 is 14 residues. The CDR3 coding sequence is TGTGCCAGCAGCTTAGCCAGGAAGAACACTGAAGCTTTCTTT. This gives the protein CASSLARKNTEAFF.

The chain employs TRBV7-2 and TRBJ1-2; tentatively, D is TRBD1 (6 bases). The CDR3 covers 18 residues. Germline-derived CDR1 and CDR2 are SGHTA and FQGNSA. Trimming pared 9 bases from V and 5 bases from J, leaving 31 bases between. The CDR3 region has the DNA TGTGCCAGTACACAACCCCGGACAGAACCATCGGGCTTTTATGGCTACACCTTC. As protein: CASTQPRTEPSGFYGYTF.

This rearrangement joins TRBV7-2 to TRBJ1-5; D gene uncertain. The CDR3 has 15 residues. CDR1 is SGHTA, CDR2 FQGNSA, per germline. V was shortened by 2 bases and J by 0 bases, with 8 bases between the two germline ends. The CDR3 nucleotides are TGTGCCAGCAGCTTATATTTAGATAGCAATCAGCCCCAGCATTTT. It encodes CASSLYLDSNQPQHF.

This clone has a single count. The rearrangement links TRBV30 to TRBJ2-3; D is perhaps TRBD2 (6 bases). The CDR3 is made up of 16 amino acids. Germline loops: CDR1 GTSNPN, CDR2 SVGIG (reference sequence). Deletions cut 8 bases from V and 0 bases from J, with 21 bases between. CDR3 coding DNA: TGTGCCCGGATTTATAGGGTGGCGGGGAGCACAGATACGCAGTATTTT. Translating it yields CARIYRVAGSTDTQYF. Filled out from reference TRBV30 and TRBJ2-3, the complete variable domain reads SQTIHQWPATLVQPVGSPLSLECTVEGTSNPNLYWYRQAAGRGLQLLFYSVGIGQISSEVPQNLSASRPQDRQFILSSKKLLLSDSGFYLCARIYRVAGSTDTQYFGPGTRLTVL.

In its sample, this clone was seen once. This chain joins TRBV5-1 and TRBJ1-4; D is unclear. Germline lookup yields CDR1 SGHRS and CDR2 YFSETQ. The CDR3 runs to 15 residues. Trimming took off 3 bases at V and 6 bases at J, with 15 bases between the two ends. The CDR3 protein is CASSSWAGSYEKLFF. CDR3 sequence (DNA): TGCGCCAGCAGCTCCTGGGCTGGGTCTTATGAAAAACTGTTTTTT.

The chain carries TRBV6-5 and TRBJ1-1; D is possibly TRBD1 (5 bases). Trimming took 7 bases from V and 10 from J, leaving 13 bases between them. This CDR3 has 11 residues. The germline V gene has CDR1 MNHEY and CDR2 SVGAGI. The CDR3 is CASNQIGGAFF. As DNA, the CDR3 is TGTGCCAGCAACCAGATCGGGGGAGCTTTCTTT.

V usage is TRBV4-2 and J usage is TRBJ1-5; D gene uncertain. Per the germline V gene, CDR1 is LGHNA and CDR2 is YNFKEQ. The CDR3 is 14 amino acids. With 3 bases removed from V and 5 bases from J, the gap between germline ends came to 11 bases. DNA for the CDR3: TGTGCCAGCAGCCACACCGCCGGGTATCAGCCCCAGCATTTT. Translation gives CASSHTAGYQPQHF.